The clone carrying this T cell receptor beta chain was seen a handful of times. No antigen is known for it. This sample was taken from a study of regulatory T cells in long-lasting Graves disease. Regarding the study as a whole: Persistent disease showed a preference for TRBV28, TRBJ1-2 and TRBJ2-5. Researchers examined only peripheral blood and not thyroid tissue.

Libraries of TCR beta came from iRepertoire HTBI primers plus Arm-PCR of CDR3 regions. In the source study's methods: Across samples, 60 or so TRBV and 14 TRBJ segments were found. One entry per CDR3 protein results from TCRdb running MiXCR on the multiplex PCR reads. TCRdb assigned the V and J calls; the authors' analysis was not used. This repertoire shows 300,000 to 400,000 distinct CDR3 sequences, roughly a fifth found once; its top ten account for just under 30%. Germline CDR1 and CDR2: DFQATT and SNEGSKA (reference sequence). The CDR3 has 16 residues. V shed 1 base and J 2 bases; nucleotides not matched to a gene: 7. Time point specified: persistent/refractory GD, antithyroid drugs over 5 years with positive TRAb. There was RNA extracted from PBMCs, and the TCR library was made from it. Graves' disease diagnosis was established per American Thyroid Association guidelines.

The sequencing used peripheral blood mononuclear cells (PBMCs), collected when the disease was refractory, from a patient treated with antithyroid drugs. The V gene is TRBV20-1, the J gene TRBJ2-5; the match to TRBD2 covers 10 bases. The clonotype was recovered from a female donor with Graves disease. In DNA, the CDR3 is TGCAGTGCTAGAGGGCTAGCGGGGGACCCACAAGAGACCCAGTACTTC. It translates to CSARGLAGDPQETQYF.